One and the same sample provided the 23 T cell receptor beta chains below, sequenced in a study of human T cells and chemical hapten exposure. The time point was: pre-sensitization, week 0. Described treatment: therapeutic diphenylcyclopropenone sensitization with weekly scalp DPC. A single record per CDR3 protein comes from TCRdb applying MiXCR to the RACE reads. Among roughly 380,000 distinct CDR3 sequences listed, more than 4.5% were seen once. The sample consisted of whole blood, taken in connection with sensitization to the hapten diphenylcyclopropenone (DPC). These receptors were taken from a woman in her forties or fifties with alopecia areata. Some clones in this sample may be carry-over from other donors' samples.

A few counts support this clonotype. The V and J genes are TRBV5-5 and TRBJ2-1, with TRBD2 identical over 7 bases. Germline values: CDR1 SGHKS, CDR2 YYEKEE (reference sequence). The V segment lost 0 bases and the J segment 6 bases; nucleotides outside the gene matches: 6. CDR3 length equals 15 residues. The CDR3 region has the DNA TGTGCCAGCAGCTTGGCGGGGGGACTCCTCAATGAGCAGTTCTTC. Protein: CASSLAGGLLNEQFF.

The sample holds a few counts of this clonotype. The gene calls are TRBV20-1 and TRBJ2-7; possible D gene TRBD2, 5 bases. V gave up 5 bases and J gave up 3 bases, with 14 bases separating them. The germline gives CDR1 DFQATT, CDR2 SNEGSKA (reference sequence). This CDR3 has 13 amino acids. CDR3 sequence: CSAAGLGNYEQYF. In DNA form, the CDR3 reads TGCAGTGCTGCGGGCCTCGGGAACTACGAGCAGTACTTC.

In this sample, this clonotype turned up many times. This chain connects TRBV29-1 to TRBJ2-3, with D perhaps TRBD1 (5 bases). This CDR3 has 12 amino acids. Per the germline V gene, CDR1 is SQVTM and CDR2 is ANQGSEA. The ends were cut back, 7 bases at V and 2 bases at J, with 10 bases in the middle. The CDR3 protein is CSATGSTDTQYF. The CDR3 DNA is TGCAGCGCCACAGGTTCCACAGATACGCAGTATTTT.

At least ten counts were recorded for this clonotype. The CDR3 sequence is CSASRGGDTQYF. The DNA of the CDR3 is TGCAGTGCTAGCAGGGGTGGAGATACGCAGTATTTT. The rearrangement links TRBV20-1 to TRBJ2-3; D is possibly TRBD1 (6 bases). This CDR3 has 12 amino acids. Per the germline V gene, CDR1 is DFQATT and CDR2 is SNEGSKA (reference sequence). Trimming pared 3 bases from V and 5 bases from J, leaving 9 bases between.

This clonotype has only a few counts. This chain joins TRBV5-1 and TRBJ1-1; unclear D gene. V was trimmed by 4 bases and J by 7 bases, leaving 11 bases between them. The V gene's germline CDR1 is SGHRS and CDR2 YFSETQ. The CDR3 loop spans 12 amino acids. The DNA of the CDR3 is TGCGCCAGCAGCCCCTTACGGGGTGAAGCTTTCTTT. Translated: CASSPLRGEAFF. The entire variable domain, with the rest obtained from reference TRBV5-1 and TRBJ1-1, is as follows: KAGVTQTPRYLIKTRGQQVTLSCSPISGHRSVSWYQQTPGQGLQFLFEYFSETQRNKGNFPGRFSGRQFSNSRSEMNVSTLELGDSALYLCASSPLRGEAFFGQGTRLTVV.

The chain recombines TRBV20-1 with TRBJ2-1, with TRBD2 matching over 16 bases. This CDR3 region has 19 residues. Unmatched junction bases numbered 17, after V lost 3 bases and J lost 9 bases. Germline CDR1 and CDR2: DFQATT and SNEGSKA (reference sequence). CDR3 sequence (DNA): TGCAGTGCTAGTTCCACCGGGACTAGCGGGAGGGCAAGTTGGGGTGAGCAGTTCTTC. This gives the protein CSASSTGTSGRASWGEQFF.

This clonotype was counted many times. This chain connects TRBV27 to TRBJ1-1; D is unclear. The CDR3 runs to 14 residues. Per germline, CDR1 MNHEY and CDR2 SMNVEV (reference sequence). Trimming took 3 bases from V and 1 from J, leaving 9 bases between them. CDR3 sequence (DNA): TGTGCCAGCAGTTTCTTAGCCCAGAACACTGAAGCTTTCTTT. It codes for CASSFLAQNTEAFF.

There are many counts of this clonotype. The rearrangement joins TRBV10-3 to TRBJ1-6; TRBD1 matches 11 bases. The CDR3 is 15 residues long. From germline, CDR1 is ENHRY and CDR2 SYGVKD. Trimming cost V 4 bases and J 7 bases; bases outside gene matches: 3. The CDR3 nucleotides read TGTGCCATCAGTGCCGGGACAGGGGGGAATTCACCCCTCCACTTT. It specifies CAISAGTGGNSPLHF.

Many counts were recorded for this clonotype. The chain recombines TRBV6-2 or TRBV6-3 with TRBJ2-4; tentative D call: TRBD1 (6 bases). V shed 5 bases and J shed 0 bases, with 8 bases lying between them. Per the germline V gene, CDR1 is MNHEY and CDR2 is SVGEGT. The CDR3 is 14 amino acids. DNA of the CDR3: TGTGCCAGCAGTACAGGGCTAGCCAAAAACATTCAGTACTTC. It yields the protein CASSTGLAKNIQYF.

In this sample, this clonotype turned up many times. The chain combines TRBV18 with TRBJ2-4; 10 bases agree with TRBD1. Trimming removed 6 bases from V and 7 bases from J; junction bases left unmatched: 9. CDR1 KGHSH and CDR2 LQKENI come from the germline V gene. The CDR3 is 15 amino acids. The CDR3 loop reads CASSPFPGQGNIQYF. CDR3 bases: TGTGCCAGCTCTCCGTTTCCGGGACAGGGGAACATTCAGTACTTC.

This clonotype was counted a few times. The J gene is TRBJ2-6, the V gene TRBV27, with D hard to call. This CDR3 comprises 16 residues. Germline V gene lookup returns CDR1 MNHEY and CDR2 SMNVEV (reference sequence). The ends were cut back, 3 bases at V and 2 bases at J, with 11 bases in the middle. The DNA for the CDR3 is TGTGCCAGCAGTTTTCCATCGGGTACTGGGGCCAACGTCCTGACTTTC. This gives the protein CASSFPSGTGANVLTF.

Many counts were recorded for this clonotype. The V and J genes are TRBV20-1 and TRBJ2-3, with 9 bases fitting TRBD2. The length of the CDR3 is 12 residues. Losses at the gene ends were 7 bases for V and 8 bases for J; bases not matched to a gene: 7. Germline V lookup: CDR1 DFQATT, CDR2 SNEGSKA (reference sequence). The CDR3 spells CSGVSTSGTQYF. Here the CDR3 DNA reads TGCAGTGGGGTCTCGACTAGCGGTACGCAGTATTTT.

This clonotype was detected many times. This sequence joins TRBV6-1 and TRBJ2-7, with D hard to call. Trimming took 6 bases from V and 1 from J, leaving 13 bases between them. Germline V CDR1 and CDR2: MNHNS, SASEGT. CDR3 length equals 14 residues. CDR3 nucleotides: TGTGCCAGCAGCGATCCCTCGAGGTCCTACGAGCAGTACTTC. Protein product: CASSDPSRSYEQYF.

This clonotype was counted many times. This rearrangement joins TRBV19 to TRBJ2-7, with 7 bases aligning to TRBD1. The CDR3 spans 15 residues. Per germline, CDR1 LNHDA and CDR2 SQIVND (reference sequence). Trimming removed 5 bases from V and 4 bases from J; junction bases left unmatched: 11. This CDR3 reads CASSSNRGPSYEQYF. The CDR3 nucleotides read TGTGCCAGTAGTTCGAACAGGGGCCCGTCTTACGAGCAGTACTTC.

The CDR3 bases are TGTGCCAGCAGCTTATCCCACCTAGCCGACAGGGGTTATCAGCAGTTCTTC. This translates into CASSLSHLADRGYQQFF. The chain joins TRBV7-2 to TRBJ2-1, with TRBD1 identical over 8 bases. J gave up 11 bases and V 2 bases, and 17 bases lay outside the gene matches. There are 17 residues in the CDR3. Germline V gene lookup returns CDR1 SGHTA and CDR2 FQGNSA.

This clonotype was counted many times. The chain carries TRBV3-1 and TRBJ2-5; 7 bases are shared with TRBD1. V lost 4 bases to trimming and J lost 0 bases; unmatched junction nucleotides: 5. The CDR3 sequence is 15 residues long. Germline CDR1 reads LGHDT; CDR2 reads YNNKEL (reference sequence). CDR3 sequence: CASSRGTVNQETQYF. The DNA for the CDR3 is TGTGCCAGCAGCCGGGGGACAGTCAACCAAGAGACCCAGTACTTC.

This clonotype was counted only a few times. Here the CDR3 reads CASSLGGAGIQETQYF. The CDR3 DNA reads as TGCGCCAGCAGCTTGGGGGGCGCGGGAATCCAAGAGACCCAGTACTTC. The chain links TRBV5-1 to TRBJ2-5; a possible D gene is TRBD2 (6 bases). Between the trimmed V and J ends, which lost 0 bases and 1 base, there was a span of 13 bases. Germline lookup yields CDR1 SGHRS and CDR2 YFSETQ. This CDR3 contains 16 residues.

This clonotype has a count of ten or more. The chain combines TRBV5-6 with TRBJ2-7; D gene ambiguous. This CDR3 has 14 amino acids. Germline-derived CDR1 and CDR2 are SGHDT and YYEEEE. The V and J ends lost 1 base and 0 bases respectively, with 8 bases between them. The CDR3, as DNA: TGTGCCAGCAGCTTGTCCGACTCCTCCTACGAGCAGTACTTC. Translated: CASSLSDSSYEQYF.

This clonotype was picked up a small number of times. The V and J genes are TRBV20-1 and TRBJ2-3; tentatively, D is TRBD2 (6 bases). V was shortened by 6 bases and J by 2 bases, with 9 bases between the two germline ends. The CDR3 runs to 12 residues. Germline assignment: CDR1 DFQATT and CDR2 SNEGSKA (reference sequence). CDR3 in amino acids: CSAPGDTDTQYF. Written as DNA, the CDR3 is TGCAGTGCACCGGGAGACACAGATACGCAGTATTTT.

This clonotype has at least ten counts. V and J are TRBV9 and TRBJ1-1; D ambiguous. The V gene's germline CDR1 is SGDLS and CDR2 YYNGEE. The CDR3 loop spans 14 amino acids. V lost 0 bases, J lost 7 bases, and 13 bases lay in between. The CDR3: CASSVDGGGFEAFF. The CDR3 DNA reads TGTGCCAGCAGCGTAGATGGAGGCGGTTTTGAAGCTTTCTTT.

This clonotype was picked up many times. This rearrangement joins TRBV30 to TRBJ1-6, with 8 nucleotides matching TRBD1. The CDR3 is 16 amino acids. The ends lost 2 bases at V and 2 bases at J; junction bases unmatched: 5. The germline V gene encodes CDR1 GTSNPN and CDR2 SVGIG (reference sequence). CDR3 amino acids: CAWSKGQAAYNSPLHF. In DNA form, the CDR3 reads TGTGCCTGGAGTAAGGGACAGGCCGCCTATAATTCACCCCTCCACTTT. Using reference TRBV30 and TRBJ1-6 for the parts outside the CDR3, the full variable domain is SQTIHQWPATLVQPVGSPLSLECTVEGTSNPNLYWYRQAAGRGLQLLFYSVGIGQISSEVPQNLSASRPQDRQFILSSKKLLLSDSGFYLCAWSKGQAAYNSPLHFGNGTRLTVT.

The chain couples TRBV5-6 to TRBJ1-5, with TRBD1 matching 7 bases. CDR1 SGHDT and CDR2 YYEEEE come from the germline V gene. The CDR3 contains 16 residues. J lost 1 base, V lost 4 bases, and 8 bases had no gene match. This CDR3 reads CASSLTGITSNQPQHF. For the CDR3, the DNA is TGTGCCAGCAGCCTGACAGGGATAACGAGCAATCAGCCCCAGCATTTT.

This chain links TRBV2 with TRBJ2-6; no firm D call. The CDR3 covers 16 residues. Per the germline V gene, CDR1 is SNHLY and CDR2 is FYNNEI. The ends were cut back, 3 bases at V and 3 bases at J, with 12 bases in the middle. The DNA of the CDR3 is TGTGCCAGCAGTGATTTGAAGGGTGGTGGGGCCAACGTCCTGACTTTC. This gives the protein CASSDLKGGGANVLTF. Using reference TRBV2 and TRBJ2-6 for the parts outside the CDR3, the full variable domain is EPEVTQTPSHQVTQMGQEVILRCVPISNHLYFYWYRQILGQKVEFLVSFYNNEISEKSEIFDDQFSVERPDGSNFTLKIRSTKLEDSAMYFCASSDLKGGGANVLTFGAGSRLTVL.